This TCR beta chain was identified in a study of blood T cell repertoires in COVID-19. For the study at large: Specimens from acute and convalescent COVID-19 originated in the United States, Italy and Spain. Sources were T cells, B-cell-depleted T cells, or PBMCs; the material itself was cDNA or gDNA.

The V gene lost 9 bases and the J gene lost 0 bases, with 12 bases spanning the gap. This CDR3 comprises 13 residues. Germline CDR1 reads KGHSH; CDR2 reads LQKENI. The sample holds a few counts of this clone. Enrolled during active infection, Seattle patients were then followed longitudinally. How the authors handled the data: Researchers report that nucleated cell counts were estimated from reference gene primer amplification. Here immunoSEQ multiplex PCR was the method, and the copy in TCRdb shows in-frame clones only, minus some. V, J and clone size are taken as reported in that table, and D and trimming were inferred from the DNA itself. Here the sample spans about 180,000 clones, 80% to 85% being singletons.

Material for sequencing was peripheral blood. The chain carries TRBV18 and TRBJ2-7, with D tentatively TRBD2 (6 bases). This TCR derives from a woman between 40 and 55 years old with COVID-19, enrolled during active disease. The DNA for the CDR3 is TGTGCCAGTGCGGGACGCAACTCCTACGAGCAGTACTTC. Translating it yields CASAGRNSYEQYF. Full variable domain (missing parts from reference TRBV18 and TRBJ2-7): NAGVMQNPRHLVRRRGQEARLRCSPMKGHSHVYWYRQLPEEGLKFMVYLQKENIIDESGMPKERFSAEFPKEGPSILRIQQVVRGDSAAYFCASAGRNSYEQYFGPGTRLTVT.